This is a list of T cell receptor beta chains from one sample in a study of T cells after yellow fever vaccination. TCRdb ran MiXCR on the 5' RACE reads and lists one entry per CDR3 protein. The table records hundreds of thousands of distinct CDR3 sequences, 3.6% of them present only once. The sample consisted of PBMCs, taken on the day of the yellow fever booster vaccination. The receptors were sampled from a man between 18 and 35 years old who received the YFV17D yellow fever vaccine. The CDR3 runs from the conserved cysteine through the conserved F or W. The D gene is left open where the match is weak. The size of a clone is reported for some rows only, either as once, few or many, or as a class for expanded clones.

clone size,D gene,J gene,V gene,CDR3 DNA,CDR3 protein
few,NA,TRBJ2-2,TRBV5-1,TGCGCCAGCAGCCGTAGTTCCACCGGGGAGCTGTTTTTT,CASSRSSTGELFF
NA,TRBD1,TRBJ2-2,TRBV7-3,TGTGCCAGCAGTATGACAGGGGCTAGGGGCACCGGGGAGCTGTTTTTT,CASSMTGARGTGELFF
many,NA,TRBJ2-1,TRBV5-1,TGCGCCAGCAGCAGCAGGGGCCAACTCGGCAATGAGCAGTTCTTC,CASSSRGQLGNEQFF
many,NA,TRBJ1-5,TRBV7-8,TGTGCCAGCAGCTTAGATGGCGGGTTGATCAATCAGCCCCAGCATTTT,CASSLDGGLINQPQHF
many,NA,TRBJ2-1,TRBV7-2,TGTGCCAGCAGCCAAGTCAGGGGGGCCTCCTATGAGCAGTTCTTC,CASSQVRGASYEQFF
many,TRBD1,TRBJ2-4,TRBV7-9,TGTGCCAGCAGCTTAGGGGTGGGGACAGTGAACATTCAGTACTTC,CASSLGVGTVNIQYF
many,TRBD2,TRBJ2-1,TRBV5-1,TGCGCCAGCAGCTCAAACAGCGGGGGCTCCTACAATGAGCAGTTCTTC,CASSSNSGGSYNEQFF
many,TRBD1,TRBJ1-5,TRBV5-5,TGTGCCAGCAGCTTGCCAGGGGGCCACCAGCCCCAGCATTTT,CASSLPGGHQPQHF
many,TRBD2,TRBJ2-1,TRBV7-6,TGTGCCAGCAGCTTAGGACTAGCGGACAACAATGAGCAGTTCTTC,CASSLGLADNNEQFF
NA,NA,TRBJ1-2,TRBV6-5,TGTGCCAGCAGGTTCAGATCGGCGGGAGGCTACACCTTC,CASRFRSAGGYTF
many,NA,TRBJ2-3,TRBV28,TGTGCCAGCAGTACCCAGGCCCCAGATACGCAGTATTTT,CASSTQAPDTQYF
NA,NA,TRBJ2-1,TRBV9,TGTGCCAGCAGCCCCGGTTCTATCGAGCAGTTCTTC,CASSPGSIEQFF
NA,NA,TRBJ1-6,TRBV4-3,TGCGCCAGCAGCCAAGACAGGACCAATTCACCCCTCCACTTT,CASSQDRTNSPLHF
NA,NA,TRBJ1-1,TRBV6-5,TGTGCCAGCAGTGCCGGGGTCGGGCGGAACACTGAAGCTTTCTTT,CASSAGVGRNTEAFF
few,TRBD1,TRBJ1-4,TRBV5-1,TGCGCCAGCAGCGAACAGGGGAATGAAAAACTGTTTTTT,CASSEQGNEKLFF
few,TRBD1,TRBJ2-4,TRBV4-3,TGCGCCAGCAGCCAAGACGGAACTCCGGGACAGGGGGCGGTGATGTACTTC,CASSQDGTPGQGAVMYF
NA,NA,TRBJ1-5,TRBV12-3/TRBV12-4,TGTGCCAGCAGCCCCGATATAGGGGCTCAGCCCCAGCATTTT,CASSPDIGAQPQHF
many,NA,TRBJ2-2,TRBV29-1,TGCAGCGTTGTTCCCCTATCGAACACCGGGGAGCTGTTTTTT,CSVVPLSNTGELFF
few,NA,TRBJ1-1,TRBV28,TGTGCCAGCAGTTTATCAGCCTTAACCCGGACGGTGAACACTGAAGCTTTCTTT,CASSLSALTRTVNTEAFF
many,NA,TRBJ2-1,TRBV7-8,TGTGCCAGCAGCTTTGGGGGGAACTCCTACAATGAGCAGTTCTTC,CASSFGGNSYNEQFF
NA,NA,TRBJ2-7,TRBV19,TGTGCCAGTAGTCTCCGGGACAACCCCTACGAGCAGTACTTC,CASSLRDNPYEQYF
NA,TRBD2,TRBJ2-6,TRBV11-2,TGTGCCAGCAGCCTGCTAGCGGGGGGCCGCTCTGGGGCCAACGTCCTGACTTTC,CASSLLAGGRSGANVLTF
NA,TRBD1,TRBJ2-2,TRBV25-1,TGTGCCAGCAGTGGGGGTTGGACAGGAAAGAACACCGGGGAGCTGTTTTTT,CASSGGWTGKNTGELFF
NA,NA,TRBJ2-3,TRBV5-5,TGTGCCAGCAGCTTTTTCCAGCGGAGCACAGATACGCAGTATTTT,CASSFFQRSTDTQYF
NA,NA,TRBJ2-1,TRBV18,TGTGCCAGCTCACCATCCCCAGGTTTTGACAATGAGCAGTTCTTC,CASSPSPGFDNEQFF
few,NA,TRBJ2-6,TRBV4-3,TGCGCCAGCAGCCCGGACGGCTCCGCTGGGGCCAACGTCCTGACTTTC,CASSPDGSAGANVLTF
many,TRBD1,TRBJ2-3,TRBV6-1,TGTGCCATGTGGACAGGGGATGCCACAGATACGCAGTATTTT,CAMWTGDATDTQYF
many,NA,TRBJ2-5,TRBV7-9,TGTGCCAGCAGCCATGACGGAGAAGAAGGGACCCAGTACTTC,CASSHDGEEGTQYF
NA,NA,TRBJ1-1,TRBV5-1,TGCGCCAGCAGCTTGCCACGGGGGCTAGGGAACACTGAAGCTTTCTTT,CASSLPRGLGNTEAFF
NA,NA,TRBJ1-5,TRBV20-1,TGCAGTGCTAGAGCAAGGGAGCTGCAGCCCCAGCATTTT,CSARARELQPQHF
few,NA,TRBJ2-7,TRBV20-1,TGCAGTGCTAGAGATAACGCAGTAACCTACGAGCAGTACTTC,CSARDNAVTYEQYF
many,TRBD1,TRBJ1-2,TRBV4-1,TGCGCCAGCAGCCAAGAGTGGACAGGATCCCCGGGTGGCTACACCTTC,CASSQEWTGSPGGYTF
many,TRBD2,TRBJ2-1,TRBV4-3,TGCGCCAGCAGCCAATACCGCGGGGGGGCCCGGTCCGATGAGCAGTTCTTC,CASSQYRGGARSDEQFF
many,NA,TRBJ2-7,TRBV20-1,TGCAGTGCCGCCAACACGATCTCCTACGAGCAGTACTTC,CSAANTISYEQYF
many,TRBD2,TRBJ2-1,TRBV12-3/TRBV12-4,TGTGCCAGCAGCCTAGAAATTAGCGGGGTCGATGAGCAGTTCTTC,CASSLEISGVDEQFF
NA,TRBD1,TRBJ1-2,TRBV7-9,TGTGCCAGCAGCCGACAGGGCGGGTGGGAAGATGGCTACACCTTC,CASSRQGGWEDGYTF